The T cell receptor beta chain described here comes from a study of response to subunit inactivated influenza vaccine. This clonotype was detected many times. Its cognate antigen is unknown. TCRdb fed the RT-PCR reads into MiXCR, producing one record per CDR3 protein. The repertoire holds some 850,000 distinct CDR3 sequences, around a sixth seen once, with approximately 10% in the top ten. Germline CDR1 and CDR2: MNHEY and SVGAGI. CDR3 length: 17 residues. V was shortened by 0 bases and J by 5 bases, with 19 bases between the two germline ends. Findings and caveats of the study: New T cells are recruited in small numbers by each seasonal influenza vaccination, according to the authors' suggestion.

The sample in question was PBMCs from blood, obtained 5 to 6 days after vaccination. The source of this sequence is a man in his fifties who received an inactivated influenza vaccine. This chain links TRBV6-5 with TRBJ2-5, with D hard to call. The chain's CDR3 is CASSYSIGFLFVETQYF. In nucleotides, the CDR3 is TGTGCCAGCAGTTACTCGATAGGCTTCTTATTCGTGGAGACCCAGTACTTC.